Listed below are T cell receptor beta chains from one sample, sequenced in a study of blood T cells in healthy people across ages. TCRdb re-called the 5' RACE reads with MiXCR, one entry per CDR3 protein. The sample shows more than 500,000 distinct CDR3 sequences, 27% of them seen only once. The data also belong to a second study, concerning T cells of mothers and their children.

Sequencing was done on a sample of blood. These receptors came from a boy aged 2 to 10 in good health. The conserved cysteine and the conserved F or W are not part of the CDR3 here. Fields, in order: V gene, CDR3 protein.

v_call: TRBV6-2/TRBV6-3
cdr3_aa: ASTDGREGRYNEQF

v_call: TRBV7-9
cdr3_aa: ASSEMEEPQH

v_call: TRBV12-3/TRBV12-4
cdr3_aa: ASSFSVYEQY

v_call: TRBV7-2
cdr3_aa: ASSLEASLRNIQY

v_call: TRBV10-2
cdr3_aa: ASSRSASSTYEQY

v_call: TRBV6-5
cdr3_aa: ASSYSSRWAGELF

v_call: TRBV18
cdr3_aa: ASSLTGLFMF

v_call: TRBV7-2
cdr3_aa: ASSPLASTDTQY

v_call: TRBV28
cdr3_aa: ASSLSAGLGTTYNEQF

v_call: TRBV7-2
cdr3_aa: ASSKGQGPIGELF

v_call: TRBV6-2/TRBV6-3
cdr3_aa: ASSYYGTVDEQY

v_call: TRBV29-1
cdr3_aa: SVATASTDTQY

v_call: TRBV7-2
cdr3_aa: ASSLRQNSGNTIY

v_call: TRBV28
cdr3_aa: ASSADREDYNEQF

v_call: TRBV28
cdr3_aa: AGRGAYGYT

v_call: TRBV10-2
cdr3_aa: ASSELAGQTDTQY

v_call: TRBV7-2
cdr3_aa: ASSPQGRGGKDGYT

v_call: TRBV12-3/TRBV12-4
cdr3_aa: ASRSGQGLYQPQH

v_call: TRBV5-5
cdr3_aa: ASSSDSGGSSYNEQF

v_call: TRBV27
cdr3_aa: ASSARAIYEQY

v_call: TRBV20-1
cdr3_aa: SAPRGVYEQY

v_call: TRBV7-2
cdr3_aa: ASSSTRDHYEQY

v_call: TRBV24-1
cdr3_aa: ATSAAAGANNEQF

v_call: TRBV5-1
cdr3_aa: ASSLPGRGDTQY

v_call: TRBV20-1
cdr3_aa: SARDSGTGEETQY

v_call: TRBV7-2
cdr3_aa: ASSVRGPGANVLT

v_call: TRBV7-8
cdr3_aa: ASSLAQGAGHYEQY

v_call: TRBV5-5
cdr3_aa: ASSAGGERYQPQH

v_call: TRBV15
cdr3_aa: ATSRQGGQTNEKLF

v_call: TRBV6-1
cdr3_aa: ASSERERQPQH

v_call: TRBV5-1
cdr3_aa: ASSSGGKHGYT

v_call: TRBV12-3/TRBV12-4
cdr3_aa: ASTPADGGAMGEQF

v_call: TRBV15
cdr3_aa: ATSRGTGETQY

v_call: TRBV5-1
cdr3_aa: ASSLEPGGTGNTIY

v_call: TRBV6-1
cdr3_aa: ASMTGRNEKLF

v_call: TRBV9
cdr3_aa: ASSVVAGGVTDTQY

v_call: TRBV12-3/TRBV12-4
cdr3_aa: ASSFPGQGNQETQY

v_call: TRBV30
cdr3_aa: AWSVRDIYEQY

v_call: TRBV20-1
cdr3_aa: SARTGTGRTDTQY

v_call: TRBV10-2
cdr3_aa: ASSADLAETQY

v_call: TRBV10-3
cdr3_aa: AISDSLVVAGDNEQF